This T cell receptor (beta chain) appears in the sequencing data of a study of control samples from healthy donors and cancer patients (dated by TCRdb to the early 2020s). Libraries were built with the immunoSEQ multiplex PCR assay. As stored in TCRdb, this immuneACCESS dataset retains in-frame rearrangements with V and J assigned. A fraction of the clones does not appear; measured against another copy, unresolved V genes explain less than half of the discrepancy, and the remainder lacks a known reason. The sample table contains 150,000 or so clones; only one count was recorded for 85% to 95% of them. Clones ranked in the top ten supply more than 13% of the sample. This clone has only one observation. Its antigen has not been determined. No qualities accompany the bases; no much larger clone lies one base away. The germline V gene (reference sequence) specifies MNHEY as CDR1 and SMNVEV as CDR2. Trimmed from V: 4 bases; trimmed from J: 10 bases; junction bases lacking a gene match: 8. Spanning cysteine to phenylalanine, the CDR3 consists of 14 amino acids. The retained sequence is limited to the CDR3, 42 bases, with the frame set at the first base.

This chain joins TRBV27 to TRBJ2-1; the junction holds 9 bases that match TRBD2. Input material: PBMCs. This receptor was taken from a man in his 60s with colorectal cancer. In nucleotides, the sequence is TGTGCCAGCAGTTGGTCAAGTCTAGCGGGAGAGCAGTTCTTC. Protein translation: CASSWSSLAGEQFF.